This entry features one T cell receptor (beta chain) sequence. Clones were sequenced by immunoSEQ multiplex PCR, and TCRdb holds only the in-frame ones, with some missing. In the table there are hundreds of thousands of clones, around 91% of which are singletons. This record belongs to a study of blood T cell repertoires in COVID-19. Study summary: Sites in the United States, Italy and Spain provided acute and convalescent COVID-19 samples.

Participants were aged about 18 to 90 years, lived in roughly 23 US areas, and enrolled virtually. Two negative PCRs, clearance, or symptom resolution were required of recovered Cohort 3 donors. With V trimmed by 5 bases and J by 4 bases, 5 bases remained unmatched. Germline lookup yields CDR1 LGHDT and CDR2 YNNKEL (reference sequence). The CDR3 consists of 14 residues. The receptor was isolated from a middle-aged woman who had recovered from COVID-19. The chain recombines TRBV3-1 (or the pseudogene TRBV3-2) with TRBJ1-5, with 7 bases lining up with TRBD1. Sequencing was done on a sample of PBMCs or T cells enriched from blood (not recorded which). CDR3 sequence: CASSYRGGNQPQHF. The CDR3 nucleotides are TGTGCCAGCAGCTACAGGGGCGGGAATCAGCCCCAGCATTTT.